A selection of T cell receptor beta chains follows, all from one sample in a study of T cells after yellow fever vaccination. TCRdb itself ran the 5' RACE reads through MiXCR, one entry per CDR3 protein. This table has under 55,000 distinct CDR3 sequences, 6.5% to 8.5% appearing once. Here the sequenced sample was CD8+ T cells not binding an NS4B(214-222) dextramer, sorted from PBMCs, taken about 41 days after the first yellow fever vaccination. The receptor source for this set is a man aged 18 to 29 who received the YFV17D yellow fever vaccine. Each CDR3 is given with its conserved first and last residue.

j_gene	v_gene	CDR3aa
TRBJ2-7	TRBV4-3	CASSQDRSYEQYF
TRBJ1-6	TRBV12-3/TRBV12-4	CASSFGGSRHSPLHF
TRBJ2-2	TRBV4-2	CASSHLDRGAAGELFF
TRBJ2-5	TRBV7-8	CASSLAETQYF
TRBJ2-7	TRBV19	CASSTGQGGLFEQYF
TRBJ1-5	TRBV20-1	CSASEVDSALSNQPQHF
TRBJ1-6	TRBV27	CASSITGGRGALHF
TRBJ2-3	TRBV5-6	CASSLSVTQYF
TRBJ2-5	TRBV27	CASSPTGYQETQYF
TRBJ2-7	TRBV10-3	CAISGLGAEDEQYF
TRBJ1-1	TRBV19	CASSLTGGPEAFF
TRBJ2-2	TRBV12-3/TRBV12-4	CASSFPGGDTGELFF
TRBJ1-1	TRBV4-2	CASSQEGYGTAYTEAFF
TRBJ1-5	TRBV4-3	CASSQGYRERNQPQHF
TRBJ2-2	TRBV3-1	CASSQMGLVLAGFRTGELFF
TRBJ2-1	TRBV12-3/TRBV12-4	CASSSTASYNEQFF
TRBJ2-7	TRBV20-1	CSARDLGHPYEQYF
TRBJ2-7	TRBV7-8	CASSDSYEQYF
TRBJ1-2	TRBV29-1	CSVEDRGAFYGYTF
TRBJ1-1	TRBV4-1	CASSLRGGLGTEAFF
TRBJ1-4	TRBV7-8	CASSLVQGLNEKLFF
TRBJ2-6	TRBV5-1	CASSLGGALSGANVLTF
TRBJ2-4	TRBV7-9	CASSFGSIAKNIQYF
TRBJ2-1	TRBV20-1	CSASGLDLPYYNEQFF
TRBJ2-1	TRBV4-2	CASSPHGTGENEQFF
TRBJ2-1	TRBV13	CASIRTGSYNEQFF
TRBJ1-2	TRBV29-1	CSVADGYTF
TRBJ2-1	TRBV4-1	CASSQFPRGGEQFF
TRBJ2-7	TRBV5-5	CASSLRPYSYEQYF
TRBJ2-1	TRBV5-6	CASSLDGAGSRSYNEQFF
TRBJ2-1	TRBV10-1	CASSESVAGPSYNEQFF
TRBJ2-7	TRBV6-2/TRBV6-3	CASSYGSTTYEQYF
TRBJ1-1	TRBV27	CASSLAGTGMNTEAFF
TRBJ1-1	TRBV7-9	CASSPPGKEAFF
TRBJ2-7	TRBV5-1	CASSFQTGTGEEQYF
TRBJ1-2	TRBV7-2	CASSLDRVYGYTF
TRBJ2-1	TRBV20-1	CSAREGGTGTYNEQFF
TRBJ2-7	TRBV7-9	CASSWGQRPYEQYF
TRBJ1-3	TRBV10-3	CAISDATGPSASTIYF
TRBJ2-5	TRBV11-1	CASSPGPGYQETQYF
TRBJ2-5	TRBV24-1	CATSDPLEPQETQYF
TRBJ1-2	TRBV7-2	CASSVAGGGTGYLLWGYTF
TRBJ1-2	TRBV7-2	CASSPGSGYTF
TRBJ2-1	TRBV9	CASSVEAGLNEQFF